These T cell receptor beta chains were read from a single sample in a study of early T cells in non-severe SARS-CoV-2 infection. A single record per CDR3 protein comes from TCRdb applying MiXCR to the 5' RACE reads. Of about 76,000 distinct CDR3 sequences listed, about a sixth are singletons. The sequenced sample consisted of whole blood. The receptors were sampled from an adult who was a healthcare worker with PCR-confirmed SARS-CoV-2 infection or an uninfected control (not recorded which). CDR3s include the opening cysteine and the closing phenylalanine or tryptophan. A D gene is named only where the DNA matches it firmly. Only some rows state a clone size, as once, few, many or a class for expanded clones.

>TRBV29-1|few|-|TRBJ1-3
TGCAGCGTTGCGCCCAGCTCTGGAAACACCATATATTTT
CSVAPSSGNTIYF
>TRBV9|few|TRBD2|TRBJ2-7
TGTGCCAGCAGCTCGCCTAGCGGGAGGGCCCAGTACTTC
CASSSPSGRAQYF
>TRBV6-2/TRBV6-3|-|-|TRBJ1-5
TGTGCCAGCCGTAGGACGCATCAGCCCCAGCATTTT
CASRRTHQPQHF
>TRBV7-2|many|TRBD1|TRBJ1-2
TGTGCCAGCAGCTTAGTTTTGGACAGGGGTGACTATGGCTACACCTTC
CASSLVLDRGDYGYTF
>TRBV6-6|-|-|TRBJ2-7
TGTGCCAGCAGTTTCAAGGGGAACTACGAGCAGTACTTC
CASSFKGNYEQYF
>TRBV11-3|-|TRBD2|TRBJ2-5
TGTGCCAGCAGCTCGGGGGGACTAGCGGGAGTTCAGGAGACCCAGTACTTC
CASSSGGLAGVQETQYF
>TRBV20-1|-|TRBD1|TRBJ1-1
TGCAGTGCTAGACAGGGGGACACTGAAGCTTTCTTT
CSARQGDTEAFF
>TRBV5-1|-|TRBD2|TRBJ2-5
TGCGCCAGCAGCTTGGGACTAGCGGGGGGCGAGACCCAGTACTTC
CASSLGLAGGETQYF
>TRBV7-6|few|-|TRBJ2-2
TGTGCCAGCAGCCCCCGTGCCGGGGAGCTGTTTTTT
CASSPRAGELFF
>TRBV4-2|-|-|TRBJ2-5
TGTGCCAGCAGCCAAGACGGGCGTATTCAAGAGACCCAGTACTTC
CASSQDGRIQETQYF
>TRBV20-1|medium-sized|-|TRBJ2-5
TGCAGTGCCGGTCGACTCGGCTCCGAAGAGACCCAGTACTTC
CSAGRLGSEETQYF
>TRBV12-3/TRBV12-4|-|-|TRBJ2-1
TGTGCCAGCAGCCAGGGCCTAAGCGCCTACAATGAGCAGTTCTTC
CASSQGLSAYNEQFF
>TRBV12-3/TRBV12-4|-|-|TRBJ1-3
TGTGCCAGCAGTTTTTGGTCCGTCTCTGGAAACACCATATATTTT
CASSFWSVSGNTIYF
>TRBV6-5|many|TRBD2|TRBJ2-7
TGTGCCAGCAGAGGGCTAGCGGGAGCATCCTACGAGCAGTACTTC
CASRGLAGASYEQYF
>TRBV20-1|-|TRBD2|TRBJ2-7
TGCAGTGCTCGACGTTACGGGGGGTCCTACGAGCAGTACTTC
CSARRYGGSYEQYF
>TRBV7-3|few|TRBD1|TRBJ2-7
TGTGCCAGCAGCCTTTCGACAGGGGGGCCCTACGAGCAGTACTTC
CASSLSTGGPYEQYF
>TRBV27|few|TRBD2|TRBJ2-7
TGTGCCAGCAGCCTGAGCGGGACTAACTCCTACGAGCAGTACTTC
CASSLSGTNSYEQYF
>TRBV4-1|few|-|TRBJ1-1
TGCGCCAGCAGCCAACCGACTAGGGGGTTCACTGAAGCTTTCTTT
CASSQPTRGFTEAFF
>TRBV24-1|-|TRBD1|TRBJ2-1
TGTGCCACCAGTGAGCCGGGACAGGGGGCGTACAATGAGCAGTTCTTC
CATSEPGQGAYNEQFF
>TRBV9|-|TRBD1|TRBJ1-3
TGTGCCAACAGCACATCCGGGACAGCTGGAAACACCATATATTTT
CANSTSGTAGNTIYF
>TRBV7-2|-|-|TRBJ2-1
TGTGCCAGCAGCCGCACTCGGGTTAGCGGAAGCTCCTACAATGAGCAGTTCTTC
CASSRTRVSGSSYNEQFF
>TRBV10-3|-|-|TRBJ2-6
TGTGCCATCAGTGACGTGACCAGCTCTGGGGCCAACGTCCTGACTTTC
CAISDVTSSGANVLTF
>TRBV11-3|-|-|TRBJ1-2
TGTGCCAGCAGCTTAGGTCGACAGTGCACCATTAACTATGGCTACACCTTC
CASSLGRQCTINYGYTF
>TRBV7-3|few|-|TRBJ2-7
TGTGGCCTTTACGCCGTCGAGCAGTACTTC
CGLYAVEQYF
>TRBV2|few|TRBD1|TRBJ2-1
TGTGCCAGCAGTAGGACAGGGGAGTACAATGAGCAGTTCTTC
CASSRTGEYNEQFF
>TRBV9|-|TRBD2|TRBJ2-1
TGTGCCAGCAGCGTGGCTAGCGGGAGTGGTGAGCAGTTCTTC
CASSVASGSGEQFF
>TRBV28|few|-|TRBJ2-3
TGTGCCAGCAGTTTCGGGACTACAGATACGCAGTATTTT
CASSFGTTDTQYF
>TRBV4-3|-|-|TRBJ1-4
TGCGCCAGCAGCCAAGGGCTGGACCCTAATGAAAAACTGTTTTTT
CASSQGLDPNEKLFF
>TRBV15|-|-|TRBJ1-1
TGTGCCACCAGCAAAGGGGGATACTGGAACACTGAAGCTTTCTTT
CATSKGGYWNTEAFF
>TRBV12-3/TRBV12-4|few|TRBD1|TRBJ1-2
TGTGCCACCTCAAAACCGGGACAGGGAAGCTATGGCTACACCTTC
CATSKPGQGSYGYTF
>TRBV7-9|many|TRBD2|TRBJ2-1
TGTGCCAGCAGCTTACTGGGCGGGACTAGCGCTCGTCATAGCTCCTACAATGAGCAGTTCTTC
CASSLLGGTSARHSSYNEQFF
>TRBV7-2|-|-|TRBJ2-3
TGTGCCAGCAGCCCGGGTGGGGCCGGGGATACGCAGTATTTT
CASSPGGAGDTQYF
>TRBV5-4|-|-|TRBJ2-3
TGTGCCAGCAGCAAGTACGTGGGGCGGAACACAGATACGCAGTATTTT
CASSKYVGRNTDTQYF
>TRBV6-1|-|-|TRBJ2-1
TGTGCCAGCAGTGAAATTTTACAAACCCCCCTGGAAAATGAGCAGTTCTTC
CASSEILQTPLENEQFF
>TRBV12-3/TRBV12-4|-|-|TRBJ2-6
TGTGCCAGCACGCTGGACATGTCTGGGGCCAACGTCCTGACTTTC
CASTLDMSGANVLTF
>TRBV27|few|TRBD2|TRBJ2-1
TGTGCCAGCAAACCGACTAGCGGGGTCAATGAGCAGTTCTTC
CASKPTSGVNEQFF
>TRBV5-1|few|-|TRBJ1-1
TGCGCCAGCAGGTCTGACAGTAACCCTGAAGCTTTCTTT
CASRSDSNPEAFF
>TRBV10-3|few|-|TRBJ2-1
TGTGCCATCAGTGGGAGGGCCGATTCAAATGAGCAGTTCTTC
CAISGRADSNEQFF
>TRBV10-2|many|-|TRBJ1-6
TGCGCCAGCAGTGAGTCCCGGGGGGGAAAGGAATCACCCCTCCACTTT
CASSESRGGKESPLHF
>TRBV5-4|many|-|TRBJ2-1
TGTGCCAGCAGCTTGGCACGGACGCAGTTCTTC
CASSLARTQFF
>TRBV19|-|TRBD1|TRBJ2-7
TGTGCCAGTAGTATTGTCGACAGGGGAAGTTATTCCTACGAGCAGTACTTC
CASSIVDRGSYSYEQYF
>TRBV13|-|TRBD2|TRBJ2-3
TGTGCCAGCAGCCTTAGCGGGGGGGCTGTGGATACGCAGTATTTT
CASSLSGGAVDTQYF
>TRBV6-2/TRBV6-3|many|TRBD2|TRBJ2-3
TGTGCCAGCAGTTACGATCGACTAGCGGGAGGAACAGATACGCAGTATTTT
CASSYDRLAGGTDTQYF
>TRBV7-8|few|-|TRBJ1-5
TGTGCCAGCAGCGTGGGGACTTTAAATCAGCCCCAGCATTTT
CASSVGTLNQPQHF
>TRBV3-1|-|-|TRBJ2-1
TGTGCCAGCAGCCAGGGAGACTTGTTCTCCTACAATGAGCAGTTCTTC
CASSQGDLFSYNEQFF
>TRBV29-1|-|TRBD1|TRBJ1-1
TGCAGCGCGGGACAGGAGGCTGTTACTGAAGCTTTCTTT
CSAGQEAVTEAFF
>TRBV6-5|many|-|TRBJ1-6
TGTGCCAGCAGTTGGGACCCCCGCCGCTCCTATAATTCACCCCTCCACTTT
CASSWDPRRSYNSPLHF
>TRBV24-1|many|-|TRBJ2-7
TGTGCCACCAGTGATAGGACCTGGCCCTACGAGCAGTACTTC
CATSDRTWPYEQYF
>TRBV20-1|many|-|TRBJ2-2
TGCAGTGCTGAACAAGACCATCCTAACACCGGGGAGCTGTTTTTT
CSAEQDHPNTGELFF
>TRBV20-1|few|-|TRBJ2-1
TGCAGTGCTACGGACATCTACAATGAGCAGTTCTTC
CSATDIYNEQFF
>TRBV7-2|-|-|TRBJ1-2
TGTGCCAGCAGCTTAGACGCAGGGGATGGCTACACCTTC
CASSLDAGDGYTF
>TRBV4-1|-|TRBD2|TRBJ2-7
TGCGCCAGCAGCTCATGGACTAGCGGGGGGACACCCTACGAGCAGTACTTC
CASSSWTSGGTPYEQYF
>TRBV29-1|-|TRBD1|TRBJ2-7
TGCAGCGTTGAACGACAGGGAAAAGGCTACGAGCAGTACTTC
CSVERQGKGYEQYF
>TRBV7-9|-|-|TRBJ2-1
TGTGCCAGCAGCCCCCCCCTAAATCCTAATGAGCAGTTCTTC
CASSPPLNPNEQFF
>TRBV6-1|-|TRBD2|TRBJ2-5
TGTGCCAGCTCTAGGGCTAGCGGGGGGACCCAGTACTTC
CASSRASGGTQYF
>TRBV7-2|many|-|TRBJ1-1
TGTGCCAGCAGCTTAGGGGGCAGGGTTGGAGCTTTCTTT
CASSLGGRVGAFF
>TRBV27|many|-|TRBJ2-7
TGTGCCAGCAGTTTACGTGAATCCTACGAGCAGTACTTC
CASSLRESYEQYF
>TRBV7-9|few|-|TRBJ2-7
TGTGCCAGCAGCCCACCGGCCAGCCACGAGCAGTACTTC
CASSPPASHEQYF
>TRBV28|-|-|TRBJ2-7
TGTGCCAGCAGTTTCATTTCCTCCCCTGAAGCTCCCGAGCAGTACTTC
CASSFISSPEAPEQYF
>TRBV7-9|few|-|TRBJ1-3
TGTGCCAGCAGCTCCCTGTCGCTAAACACCATATATTTT
CASSSLSLNTIYF